This TCR beta chain was obtained from a study of blood T cell repertoires in COVID-19. Germline values: CDR1 SGDLS, CDR2 YYNGEE. This CDR3 is built from 14 residues. Trimming shortened V by 3 bases and J by 5 bases, and 12 bases separated the two germline ends. Here immunoSEQ multiplex PCR was the method, and the copy in TCRdb shows in-frame clones only, minus some. Of about 300,000 clones in the sample, 65% to 90% were seen once. The chain joins TRBV9 to TRBJ1-5; D gene uncertain. The sequencing sample was made of peripheral blood. The source of this sequence is a human donor in a cohort sampled during active COVID-19. The CDR3 here is CASSARLNDQPQHF. For the CDR3, the DNA is TGTGCCAGCAGCGCCAGACTCAACGATCAGCCCCAGCATTTT. The variable domain in full, with the rest retrieved from reference TRBV9 and TRBJ1-5, is DSGVTQTPKHLITATGQRVTLRCSPRSGDLSVYWYQQSLDQGLQFLIQYYNGEERAKGNILERFSAQQFPDLHSELNLSSLELGDSALYFCASSARLNDQPQHFGDGTRLSIL.